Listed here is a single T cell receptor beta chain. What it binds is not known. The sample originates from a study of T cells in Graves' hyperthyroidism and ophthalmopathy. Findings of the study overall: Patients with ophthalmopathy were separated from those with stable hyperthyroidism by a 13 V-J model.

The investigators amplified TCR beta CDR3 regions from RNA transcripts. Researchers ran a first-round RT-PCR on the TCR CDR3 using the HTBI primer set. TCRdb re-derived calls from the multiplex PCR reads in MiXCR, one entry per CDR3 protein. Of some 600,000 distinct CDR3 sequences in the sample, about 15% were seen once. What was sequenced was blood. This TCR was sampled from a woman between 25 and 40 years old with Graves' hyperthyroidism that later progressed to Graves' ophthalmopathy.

This CDR3 reads CASSLSKGKEQFF. CDR3 nucleotides: TGTGCCAGCAGTTTATCGAAGGGTAAGGAGCAGTTCTTC. This sequence joins TRBV27 and TRBJ2-1; D remains unclear. V gave up 0 bases and J gave up 10 bases, with 10 bases separating them. CDR1 is MNHEY, CDR2 SMNVEV, per germline (reference sequence). The CDR3 runs to 13 residues.